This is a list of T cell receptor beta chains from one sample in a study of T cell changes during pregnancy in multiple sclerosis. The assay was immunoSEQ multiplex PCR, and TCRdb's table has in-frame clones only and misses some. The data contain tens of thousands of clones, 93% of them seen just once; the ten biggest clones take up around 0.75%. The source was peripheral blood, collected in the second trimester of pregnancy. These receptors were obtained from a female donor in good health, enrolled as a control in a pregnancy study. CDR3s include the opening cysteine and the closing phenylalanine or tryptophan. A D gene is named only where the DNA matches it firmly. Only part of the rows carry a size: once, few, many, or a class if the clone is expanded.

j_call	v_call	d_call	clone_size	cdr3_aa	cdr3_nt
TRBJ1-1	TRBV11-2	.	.	CASSPGTVTGDTEAFF	TGTGCCAGCAGCCCGGGGACGGTGACAGGAGACACTGAAGCTTTCTTT
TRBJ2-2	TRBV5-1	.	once	CASSLLQGNSGELFF	TGCGCCAGCAGCTTGTTACAGGGCAACTCCGGGGAGCTGTTTTTT
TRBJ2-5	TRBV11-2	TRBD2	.	CASRPTSGGRETQYF	TGTGCCAGCAGACCTACTAGCGGGGGACGGGAGACCCAGTACTTC
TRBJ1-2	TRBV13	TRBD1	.	CASSTLGQGANYGYTF	TGTGCCAGCAGCACCCTGGGACAGGGGGCTAACTATGGCTACACCTTC
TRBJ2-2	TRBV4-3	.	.	CASSQTGNTGELFF	TGCGCCAGCAGCCAGACGGGGAACACCGGGGAGCTGTTTTTT
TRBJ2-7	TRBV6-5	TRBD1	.	CASSRRAGGYEQYF	TGTGCCAGCAGCCGAAGGGCAGGGGGCTACGAGCAGTACTTC
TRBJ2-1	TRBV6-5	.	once	CASSLITGFNEQFF	TGTGCCAGCAGTTTAATAACAGGTTTCAATGAGCAGTTCTTC
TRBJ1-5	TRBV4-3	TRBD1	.	CASSHFFHGQGTELGNQPQHF	TGCGCCAGCAGCCACTTCTTCCATGGACAGGGGACGGAACTAGGGAATCAGCCCCAGCATTTT
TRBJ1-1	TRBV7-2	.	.	CASSLAVGAGPNTEAFF	TGTGCCAGCAGCTTAGCTGTTGGGGCAGGGCCAAACACTGAAGCTTTCTTT
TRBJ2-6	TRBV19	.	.	CASSNYHSGANVLTF	TGTGCCAGTAGTAACTATCACTCTGGGGCCAACGTCCTGACTTTC
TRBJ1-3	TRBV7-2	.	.	CASSYNSGNTIYF	TGTGCCAGCAGCTATAACTCTGGAAACACCATATATTTT
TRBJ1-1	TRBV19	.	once	CASSRGEPNTEAFF	TGTGCCAGTAGTAGGGGGGAGCCTAACACTGAAGCTTTCTTT
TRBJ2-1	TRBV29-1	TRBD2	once	CSAGTSGAQNEQFF	TGCAGCGCCGGGACTAGCGGGGCTCAAAATGAGCAGTTCTTC